This T cell receptor (beta chain) was captured in a study of identical twins. Trimming removed 9 bases from V and 2 bases from J; junction bases left unmatched: 3. Germline lookup yields CDR1 MNHEY and CDR2 SVGEGT. This CDR3 region has 14 residues. Healthy Caucasian individuals made up all the donors. The authors used template switching to add a universal primer site and gave cDNA unique molecular identifiers. MiXCR was run by TCRdb on the 5' RACE reads, yielding one entry per CDR3 protein. The table includes 450,000 or so distinct CDR3 sequences, roughly 26% detected once. The data also belong to a second study, concerning T cells expressing NK-cell markers. That source adds: Sequencing of TCR beta repertoires drew on sorted CD3+CD56+NKG2C+, CD3+CD56+NKG2C- and CD3+CD56-NKG2C+ T cells. The sequencing cohort of eight donors included seven HCMV-seropositive individuals and one seronegative individual.

The chain carries TRBV6-2 or TRBV6-3 and TRBJ2-1; 11 nucleotides align to TRBD2. Sequencing was done on a sample of CD4+ T cells sorted from blood. The receptor was isolated from a woman aged 18-35 years in good health. The CDR3 nucleotides read TGTGCCAGACAACTAGCGGGAGCCTACAATGAGCAGTTCTTC. Its protein is CARQLAGAYNEQFF.